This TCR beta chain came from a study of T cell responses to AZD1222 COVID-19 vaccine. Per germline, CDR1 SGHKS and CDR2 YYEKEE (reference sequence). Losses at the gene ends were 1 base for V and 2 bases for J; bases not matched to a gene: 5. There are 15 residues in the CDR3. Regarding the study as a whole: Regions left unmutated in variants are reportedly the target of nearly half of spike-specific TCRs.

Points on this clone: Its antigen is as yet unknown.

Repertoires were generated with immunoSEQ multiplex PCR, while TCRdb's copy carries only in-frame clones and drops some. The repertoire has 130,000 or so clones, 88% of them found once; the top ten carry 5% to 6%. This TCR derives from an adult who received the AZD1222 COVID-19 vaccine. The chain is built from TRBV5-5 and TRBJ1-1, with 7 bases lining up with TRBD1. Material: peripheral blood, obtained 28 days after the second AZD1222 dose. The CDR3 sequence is CASSLMGTVNTEAFF. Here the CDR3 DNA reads TGTGCCAGCAGCTTGATGGGGACAGTTAACACTGAAGCTTTCTTT.